Below, 20 T cell receptor beta chains from the same sample are listed, as sequenced in a study of CD4 and CD8 cells across lung adenocarcinoma regions. TCRdb re-called the PCR reads through MiXCR, storing one row per CDR3 protein. The repertoire holds nearly 9,500 distinct CDR3 sequences, with approximately 55% as singletons. The sequencing sample was made of CD8+ T cells from the margin of a lung tumor. Source of these receptors: a female donor with lung adenocarcinoma. The CD4 and CD8 labels of this study may be unreliable.

This clonotype was counted only a few times. This chain uses TRBV4-1 with TRBJ1-1; the D gene is possibly TRBD1 (5 bases). CDR1 and CDR2 from the germline V gene are MGHRA and YSYEKL. The CDR3 spans 15 residues. V was clipped by 4 bases and J by 2 bases, with 14 bases between them. This CDR3 is CASSPQGRVNTEAFF. CDR3 bases: TGCGCCAGCAGCCCCCAGGGTCGGGTAAACACTGAAGCTTTCTTT.

To note about this clonotype: The junction and the germline gene differ at one end; a read error may be behind it. The chain has TRBV10-1 and TRBJ2-1; D might be TRBD2 (6 bases). The germline CDR1 and CDR2 sequences are WNHNN and SYGVQD (reference sequence). The CDR3 runs 16 residues. This CDR3 reads CASSERGWRVYNEQFF. The CDR3 nucleotides read TGCGCCAGCAGTGAGAGGGGCTGGAGGGTATACAATGAGCAGTTTTTC.

The V gene is TRBV4-1, the J gene TRBJ1-1; the D gene is possibly TRBD1 (5 bases). Deletions cut 3 bases from V and 4 bases from J, with 12 bases between. Germline CDR1 is MGHRA and CDR2 is YSYEKL. There are 14 residues in the CDR3. DNA of the CDR3: TGCGCCAGCAGCCAGGGGGACCGGACCACTGAAGCTTTCTTT. Translation gives CASSQGDRTTEAFF.

This clonotype was detected many times. The rearrangement joins TRBV27 to TRBJ2-1; D is ambiguous. Trimming stripped 5 bases from V and 5 bases from J, with 22 bases between. This CDR3 contains 17 residues. Germline assignment: CDR1 MNHEY and CDR2 SMNVEV (reference sequence). The CDR3: CASSKIPARSPNNEQFF. As DNA, the CDR3 is TGTGCCAGCAGTAAAATCCCCGCCAGGTCCCCCAACAATGAGCAGTTCTTC.

V usage is TRBV6-1 and J usage is TRBJ2-1; tentatively, D is TRBD2 (6 bases). The V end lost 8 bases, the J end lost 8 bases, and 7 bases lay between the germline ends. CDR1 and CDR2 (germline): MNHNS, SASEGT. CDR3 length: 10 amino acids. CDR3 nucleotide sequence: TGTGCCAGCGGGGACTATGAGCAGTTCTTC. Translation gives CASGDYEQFF.

The chain employs TRBV14 and TRBJ2-1; TRBD2 matches at 8 bases. The V segment lost 0 bases and the J segment 6 bases; nucleotides outside the gene matches: 7. Germline-derived CDR1 and CDR2 are SGHDN and FVKESK. The CDR3 runs 16 residues. Here the CDR3 reads CASSQDWLAGVNEQFF. The CDR3 DNA reads as TGTGCCAGCAGCCAAGATTGGCTAGCGGGCGTCAATGAGCAGTTCTTC.

This rearrangement joins TRBV29-1 to TRBJ2-1; 7 nucleotides align to TRBD1. V trimming: 7 bases; J trimming: 6 bases; junction bases outside the gene matches: 9. Germline V CDR1 and CDR2: SQVTM, ANQGSEA. CDR3 length equals 13 residues. The CDR3 DNA follows: TGCAGCGCAGGGGGACATAGCCCCAATGAGCAGTTCTTC. Its protein is CSAGGHSPNEQFF.

Concerning this clonotype: A junction boundary mismatches the germline segment, possibly from a read error. V and J are TRBV6-1 and TRBJ2-1; D gene uncertain. The CDR3 runs 15 residues. CDR1 MNHNS and CDR2 SASEGT come from the germline V gene. The CDR3 loop reads CASGPEAVSSDTQFF. The CDR3 DNA sequence: TGTGCCAGCGGACCTGAGGCTGTGAGCTCCGATACGCAGTTCTTT.

The chain is built from TRBV7-2 and TRBJ2-5; maybe TRBD2 (6 bases). The CDR3 loop spans 15 amino acids. The germline gives CDR1 SGHTA, CDR2 FQGNSA. Trimming left V 7 bases short and J 1 base short, with 16 bases between. DNA for the CDR3: TGTGCCAGCACCACTTCGCGGGACTCCCAAGAGACCCAGTACTTC. Amino acids: CASTTSRDSQETQYF.

By sample fraction, this clonotype is medium-sized (0.01 to 0.1%). The gene calls are TRBV6-5 and TRBJ2-1, with D possibly being TRBD2 (6 bases). Between the trimmed V and J ends, which lost 1 base and 8 bases, there was a span of 21 bases. Germline V gene lookup returns CDR1 MNHEY and CDR2 SVGAGI. The CDR3 sequence is 17 residues long. The CDR3: CASSYYGGRGRVHEQFF. The CDR3 DNA reads as TGTGCCAGCAGTTACTATGGCGGCCGGGGGAGAGTCCATGAGCAGTTCTTC.

A word on this clonotype: Compared with germline, one end of the junction differs, possibly owing to a read error. J is TRBJ2-3 and V is TRBV6-1; D not certain. The CDR3 spans 15 residues. In germline, CDR1 is MNHNS, CDR2 SASEGT. Written as DNA, the CDR3 is TGTGCCAGCGGCCGACTGGCTGTGAGCACCGATACGCAGTATTTT. This gives the protein CASGRLAVSTDTQYF.

The rearrangement joins TRBV6-1 to TRBJ2-3; D is possibly TRBD1 (6 bases). The germline V gene has CDR1 MNHNS and CDR2 SASEGT. The CDR3 runs 14 residues. V dropped 7 bases and J dropped 9 bases, with 20 bases sitting between them. CDR3 sequence (DNA): TGTGCCAGCATAGGGTCTTCAGGGGAAGAGACGCAGTATTTT. Protein product: CASIGSSGEETQYF.

This chain's CDR3 is CASSQEGTTSGRTYNEQFF. In DNA form, the CDR3 reads TGTGCCAGCAGCCAAGAGGGAACTACTAGCGGGAGGACATACAATGAGCAGTTCTTC. The chain employs TRBV14 and TRBJ2-1, with 12 nucleotides matching TRBD2. V shed 0 bases, J shed 4 bases, and the junction held 10 bases outside the gene matches. Germline-derived CDR1 and CDR2 are SGHDN and FVKESK. The length of the CDR3 is 19 residues.

This clonotype showed up just a few times. The chain uses TRBV27 and TRBJ2-5; TRBD1 is a possible D gene (6 bases). Judging by the DNA end, TRBJ2-7 fits better; the J call may be wrong. The CDR3 loop spans 14 amino acids. In germline, CDR1 is MNHEY, CDR2 SMNVEV (reference sequence). The chain's CDR3 is CASSFGRGHYEQYF. The CDR3 DNA reads as TGTGCCAGCAGTTTCGGCAGGGGACACTACGAGCAGTACTTC.

Note on this clonotype: The junction departs from germline at one end; a sequencing error may be responsible. This chain joins TRBV6-1 and TRBJ2-3; D is possibly TRBD1 (6 bases). Per the germline V gene, CDR1 is MNHNS and CDR2 is SASEGT. The CDR3 sequence is 15 residues long. The CDR3 DNA is TGTGCCAGCAGTGTTGGGGGCCGCCACACAGATACCCAGTACTTT. It translates to CASSVGGRHTDTQYF.

The chain uses TRBV20-1 and TRBJ2-1; weak D call: TRBD2 (6 bases). The DNA end lines up better with TRBJ2-7; the J call may be wrong. From germline, CDR1 is DFQATT and CDR2 SNEGSKA (reference sequence). The CDR3 totals 15 residues. The CDR3 sequence: CSASGTGEVSYEQYF. The CDR3 DNA reads TGCAGTGCTTCCGGTACGGGAGAAGTAAGCTATGAGCAGTACTTC.

This clonotype was seen at least ten times. The rearrangement uses TRBV7-2 and TRBJ2-3; tentative D call: TRBD2 (6 bases). The CDR3 spans 14 residues. V shed 7 bases and J shed 4 bases, with 15 bases lying between them. Germline assignment: CDR1 SGHTA and CDR2 FQGNSA. The CDR3 sequence is CASTISTSPDTQYF. The CDR3, as DNA: TGTGCCAGCACCATAAGTACTAGCCCAGATACGCAGTATTTT.

This sequence joins TRBV25-1 and TRBJ1-2, with D perhaps matching TRBD1 (6 bases). Germline V gene sequence: CDR1 MGHDK, CDR2 SYGVNS. Trimming took off 2 bases at V and 6 bases at J, with 13 bases between the two ends. The CDR3 extends over 14 amino acids. The CDR3 region is CASSERGGIDGYTF. CDR3 in DNA: TGTGCCAGCAGTGAAAGGGGGGGGATCGATGGCTACACCTTC.

As concerns this clonotype: At one end, the junction sequence differs from germline, possibly due to a read error. The chain is built from TRBV27 and TRBJ2-5; D is uncertain. Per germline, CDR1 MNHEY and CDR2 SMNVEV (reference sequence). The CDR3 spans 11 residues. The CDR3, as DNA: TGTGCCAGCAGTTATCAAGAGACCCAGACTTTC. Translation gives CASSYQETQTF.

The chain links TRBV7-9 to TRBJ2-3; maybe TRBD2 (5 bases). The better agreement between TRBJ2-5 and the DNA end casts doubt on the J call. This CDR3 is 12 amino acids long. The germline CDR1 and CDR2 sequences are SEHNR and FQNEAQ (reference sequence). The CDR3 loop reads CASSPEAEAQYF. The CDR3 DNA follows: TGTGCCAGCAGCCCCGAGGCGGAGGCCCAGTACTTC.